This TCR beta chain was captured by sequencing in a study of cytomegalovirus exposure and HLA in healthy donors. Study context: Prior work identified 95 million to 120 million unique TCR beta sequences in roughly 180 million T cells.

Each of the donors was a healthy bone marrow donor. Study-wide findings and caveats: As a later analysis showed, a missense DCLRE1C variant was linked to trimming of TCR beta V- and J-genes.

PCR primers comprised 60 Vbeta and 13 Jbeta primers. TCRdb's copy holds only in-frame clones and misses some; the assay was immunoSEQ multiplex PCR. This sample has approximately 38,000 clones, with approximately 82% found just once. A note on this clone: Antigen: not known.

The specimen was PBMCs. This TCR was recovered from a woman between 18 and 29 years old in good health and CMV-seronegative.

CDR3 bases: TGTGCCAGCAGCTTAGTCCCCGGTCACCGCAATCAGCCCCAGCATTTT. It is translated as CASSLVPGHRNQPQHF. The rearrangement uses TRBV11-2 and TRBJ1-5; no clear D. Germline values: CDR1 SGHAT, CDR2 FQNNGV. CDR3 length: 16 residues. V was pared by 1 base and J by 2 bases, with 12 bases between.